The clone carrying this T cell receptor (beta chain) was counted once. These data belong to a study of blood T cell repertoires in COVID-19. The overall study: Sources were T cells, B-cell-depleted T cells, or PBMCs; the material itself was cDNA or gDNA.

CDR3 size: 14 residues. In germline, CDR1 is SGHAT, CDR2 FQNNGV. V dropped 6 bases and J dropped 2; count of bases not matched to a gene: 5. Method: immunoSEQ multiplex PCR; TCRdb's copy keeps in-frame clones and lacks some. The sample records under 300,000 clones, 70% to 85% being singletons. Material: peripheral blood. The sequence was collected from a woman in her thirties or forties with active or convalescent COVID-19. The V call is TRBV11-2, the J call TRBJ2-5; 8 nucleotides align to TRBD2. The DNA for the CDR3 is TGTGCCAGCAGTCGGTTAGCGGGGCAAGAGACCCAGTACTTC. Translated, it gives CASSRLAGQETQYF.